Listed here are 24 T cell receptor beta chains from one sample, sequenced in a study of blood T cell repertoires in COVID-19. This table comes from immunoSEQ multiplex PCR, and its TCRdb copy is limited to in-frame clones, with some not included. In the table there are 250,000 to 300,000 clones, about 88% of which are singletons. Sequencing was performed on peripheral blood. The receptors shown here come from a man between 18 and 29 years old with active or convalescent COVID-19.

This chain links TRBV5-6 with TRBJ1-6; D possibly corresponds to TRBD1 (6 bases). The CDR3 sequence is 18 residues long. Trimming removed 4 bases at V and 8 bases at J, with 25 bases between. Germline lookup yields CDR1 SGHDT and CDR2 YYEEEE. Written as DNA, the CDR3 is TGTGCCAGCAGCCTGGCCGCAGGGGAAATACGGTGGGATTCACCCCTCCACTTT. Its protein product is CASSLAAGEIRWDSPLHF.

V gene TRBV7-9 combines with J gene TRBJ1-4; TRBD1 is a possible D gene (6 bases). The germline V gene has CDR1 SEHNR and CDR2 FQNEAQ (reference sequence). V was cut by 5 bases and J by 2 bases, with 15 bases left in between. This CDR3 has 16 amino acids. CDR3 in amino acids: CASSPRGKLTNEKLFF. The DNA for the CDR3 is TGTGCCAGCAGCCCAAGGGGGAAATTGACTAATGAAAAACTGTTTTTT. Supplemented by reference TRBV7-9 and TRBJ1-4, the full variable domain reads DTGVSQNPRHKITKRGQNVTFRCDPISEHNRLYWYRQTLGQGPEFLTYFQNEAQLEKSRLLSDRFSAERPKGSFSTLEIQRTEQGDSAMYLCASSPRGKLTNEKLFFGSGTQLSVL.

The sample holds a few counts of this clone. The V gene is TRBV27, the J gene TRBJ1-2, with TRBD1 identical over 7 bases. V dropped 5 bases and J dropped 11; count of bases not matched to a gene: 14. Germline CDR1 MNHEY, CDR2 SMNVEV (reference sequence). The CDR3 is made up of 14 amino acids. CDR3 in DNA: TGTGCCAGCAGTCCTCCGGGACAGCCTTATTCATACACCTTC. This encodes CASSPPGQPYSYTF.

This clone has a single count. The chain has TRBV14 and TRBJ2-7, with D tentatively TRBD2 (5 bases). V shed 3 bases and J shed 2 bases, with 14 bases lying between them. Germline V gene lookup returns CDR1 SGHDN and CDR2 FVKESK. The CDR3 is made up of 15 amino acids. CDR3 DNA: TGTGCCAGCAGCCATAAAGAGAGGGAGACCTACGAGCAGTACTTC. It codes for CASSHKERETYEQYF.

The V gene is TRBV7-9, the J gene TRBJ2-7; D is unclear. Germline loops: CDR1 SEHNR, CDR2 FQNEAQ (reference sequence). The CDR3 is 13 residues long. Deletions cut 3 bases from V and 2 bases from J, with 8 bases between. The DNA for the CDR3 is TGTGCCAGCAGCTTTTCTGAGGCCTACGAGCAGTACTTC. Amino acids: CASSFSEAYEQYF.

This chain links TRBV24-1 with TRBJ2-7, with D perhaps TRBD1 (5 bases). CDR1 and CDR2 from the germline V gene are KGHDR and SFDVKD. Trimming stripped 4 bases from V and 6 bases from J, with 9 bases between. The CDR3 extends over 12 amino acids. The CDR3: CATSESGLEQYF. The CDR3 DNA reads TGTGCCACCAGTGAATCAGGGCTCGAGCAGTACTTC.

The rearrangement joins TRBV7-8 to TRBJ2-1, with D perhaps TRBD1 (5 bases). Trimming removed 1 base from V and 8 bases from J, with 12 bases in between. Germline V CDR1 and CDR2: SGHVS, FQNEAQ. The CDR3 is 14 amino acids. The CDR3 protein is CASSLGWQGHEQFF. CDR3 coding DNA: TGTGCCAGCAGCTTAGGATGGCAGGGCCATGAGCAGTTCTTC.

The chain links TRBV7-2 to TRBJ1-1; D not resolved. Germline assignment: CDR1 SGHTA and CDR2 FQGNSA. V was pared by 5 bases and J by 2 bases, with 15 bases between. This CDR3 region has 15 residues. The CDR3 DNA follows: TGTGCCAGCAGCCTTGGCTGGGCTCACAACACTGAAGCTTTCTTT. Translated, it gives CASSLGWAHNTEAFF.

The chain couples TRBV30 to TRBJ2-2, with 7 positions matching TRBD1. Germline CDR1 and CDR2: GTSNPN and SVGIG (reference sequence). This CDR3 has 14 residues. V lost 8 bases, J lost 4 bases, and 10 bases stayed unmatched. The CDR3 DNA reads as TGTGCCATCACGTCGGGACAGCCCACCGGGGAGCTGTTTTTT. Translated, it gives CAITSGQPTGELFF.

The chain couples TRBV14 to TRBJ2-4, with D maybe TRBD2 (6 bases). Between the trimmed V and J ends, which lost 1 base and 9 bases, there was a span of 13 bases. Germline V gene lookup returns CDR1 SGHDN and CDR2 FVKESK. This CDR3 comprises 14 residues. The CDR3 DNA follows: TGTGCCAGCAGCCAAGCGGCAGGGAGGAGCATTCAGTACTTC. It translates to CASSQAAGRSIQYF.

The gene calls are TRBV10-2 and TRBJ1-2, with TRBD1 identical over 8 bases. The CDR3 runs to 18 residues. V shed 2 bases, J shed 1 base, and the junction held 12 bases outside the gene matches. Germline lookup yields CDR1 WSHSY and CDR2 SAAADI. CDR3 nucleotides: TGCGCCAGCAGTGAGGCCGGCCGTAGGACAGGGTTTAACTATGGCTACACCTTC. Translating it yields CASSEAGRRTGFNYGYTF.

J is TRBJ1-1 and V is TRBV27; TRBD1 might be the D (5 bases). There are 15 residues in the CDR3. Germline V lookup: CDR1 MNHEY, CDR2 SMNVEV (reference sequence). V lost 5 bases and J 0 bases, leaving 13 bases between the germline ends. For the CDR3, the DNA is TGTGCCAGCAGTCGACACAGGAGTTTGAACACTGAAGCTTTCTTT. Protein sequence: CASSRHRSLNTEAFF.

This clone was counted a few times. This sequence joins TRBV5-6 and TRBJ1-4; the match to TRBD1 covers 7 bases. J gave up 2 bases and V 0 bases, and 1 base lay outside the gene matches. The germline CDR1 and CDR2 sequences are SGHDT and YYEEEE. The CDR3 runs 15 residues. The CDR3, as DNA: TGTGCCAGCAGCTTGGGGACAGGTACTAATGAAAAACTGTTTTTT. Amino acids: CASSLGTGTNEKLFF.

The chain recombines TRBV11-1 with TRBJ1-2; D is unclear. The ends were cut back, 5 bases at V and 6 bases at J, with 19 bases in the middle. The CDR3 runs to 15 residues. The germline gives CDR1 SGHAT, CDR2 FQDESV (reference sequence). The CDR3 DNA is TGTGCCAGCAGCCCCGGCCGGGGAGAGCAGGATGGCTACACCTTC. As protein: CASSPGRGEQDGYTF. Full variable domain (remainder filled in from reference TRBV11-1 and TRBJ1-2): EAEVAQSPRYKITEKSQAVAFWCDPISGHATLYWYRQILGQGPELLVQFQDESVVDDSQLPKDRFSAERLKGVDSTLKIQPAELGDSAMYLCASSPGRGEQDGYTFGSGTRLTVV.

This clone was detected only a few times. The rearrangement links TRBV2 to TRBJ1-2, with a possible D match to TRBD1 (6 bases). Per germline, CDR1 SNHLY and CDR2 FYNNEI. Trimming stripped 7 bases from V and 5 bases from J, with 17 bases between. The CDR3 has 14 residues. This CDR3 is CASNLQGGEYGYTF. CDR3 DNA: TGTGCCAGCAACCTACAGGGAGGGGAGTATGGCTACACCTTC.

The CDR3 region has the DNA TGTGCCAGCAGCCCCTCGGAGGGTACAACCTACAATGAGCAGTTCTTC. This gives the protein CASSPSEGTTYNEQFF. The genes are TRBV7-9 and TRBJ2-1, with D possibly TRBD2 on 6 matching bases. CDR3 length equals 16 residues. Germline V gives CDR1 SEHNR, CDR2 FQNEAQ (reference sequence). Trimming took 5 bases from V and 2 from J, leaving 16 bases between them.

The V and J genes are TRBV3-1 (or the pseudogene TRBV3-2) and TRBJ1-6, with TRBD1 identical over 10 bases. The CDR3 is 16 amino acids. Germline lookup yields CDR1 LGHDT and CDR2 YNNKEL (reference sequence). The V segment lost 4 bases and the J segment 10 bases; nucleotides outside the gene matches: 10. The CDR3 bases are TGTGCCAGCAGCCTCGATGGGACAGGGGTAGGATCACCCCTCCACTTT. Its translation: CASSLDGTGVGSPLHF.

V gene TRBV7-3 combines with J gene TRBJ2-2; 8 bases align to TRBD1. V trimming: 3 bases; J trimming: 5 bases; junction bases outside the gene matches: 8. Germline V gene sequence: CDR1 SGHTA, CDR2 FQGTGA. The CDR3 extends over 16 amino acids. CDR3: CASSLTRQGATGELFF. In DNA, the CDR3 is TGTGCCAGCAGCTTGACCCGCCAGGGGGCGACCGGGGAGCTGTTTTTT.

This chain's CDR3 is CASSQRTGTGLRETQYF. CDR3 nucleotides: TGTGCCAGTAGTCAACGAACCGGGACAGGGCTCCGAGAGACCCAGTACTTC. The V and J genes are TRBV19 and TRBJ2-5; TRBD1 agrees at 9 bases. Germline V CDR1 and CDR2: LNHDA, SQIVND (reference sequence). Losses at the gene ends were 5 bases for V and 4 bases for J; bases not matched to a gene: 14. This CDR3 has 17 amino acids.

This chain joins TRBV24-1 and TRBJ2-1, with a tentative D call TRBD2 (5 bases). CDR1 KGHDR and CDR2 SFDVKD come from the germline V gene. The CDR3 has 20 amino acids. The V end was cut by 3 bases, the J end by 5 bases, with 28 bases between. The CDR3, as DNA: TGTGCCACCAGTGATCCCATTGGTCGCTTCTCGGGAAGGTCTGACAATGAGCAGTTCTTC. It specifies CATSDPIGRFSGRSDNEQFF.

The V call is TRBV10-3, the J call TRBJ1-3; the D gene is possibly TRBD1 (6 bases). Trimming left V 2 bases short and J 0 bases short, with 14 bases between. The CDR3 sequence is 17 residues long. The germline gives CDR1 ENHRY, CDR2 SYGVKD. CDR3: CAISEPLGQFSGNTIYF. CDR3 bases: TGTGCCATCAGTGAGCCGCTTGGACAGTTCTCTGGAAACACCATATATTTT.

This clone has only a few counts. This chain uses TRBV27 with TRBJ1-2; no clear D. The CDR3 extends over 14 amino acids. Germline CDR1 is MNHEY and CDR2 is SMNVEV (reference sequence). V lost 5 bases, J lost 8 bases, and 18 bases lay in between. The CDR3 reads CASSPGGRLEGYTF. CDR3 DNA: TGTGCCAGCAGTCCCGGAGGCCGCCTCGAAGGCTACACCTTC.

Concerning this clone itself: Other DNA sequences in this sample translate to the same CDR3. The CDR3 sequence is CASSIAGSNQPQHF. CDR3 nucleotides: TGTGCCAGTAGTATTGCGGGGTCCAATCAGCCCCAGCATTTT. The V and J genes are TRBV19 and TRBJ1-5; D uncertain. Trimming took off 3 bases at V and 3 bases at J, with 9 bases between the two ends. The CDR3 covers 14 residues. Germline V gene sequence: CDR1 LNHDA, CDR2 SQIVND (reference sequence).

The chain carries TRBV6-6 and TRBJ1-3, with 7 bases lining up with TRBD1. This CDR3 contains 17 residues. J was trimmed by 5 bases and V by 5 bases; bases with no gene match: 15. Germline values: CDR1 MNHNY, CDR2 SVGAGI (reference sequence). The CDR3, as DNA: TGTGCCAGCAGTCGGGACAGTGCCGTCGAGTATCGAAACACCATATATTTT. It translates to CASSRDSAVEYRNTIYF.